These 21 T cell receptor beta chains originate from one sample sequenced in a study of T-cell memory formation after mild COVID-19. MiXCR, applied by TCRdb to the 5' RACE reads, yields one record per CDR3 protein. The sample yields hundreds of thousands of distinct CDR3 sequences, about 18% seen once. Material: PBMCs or a T cell subset sorted from them (not recorded which). These receptors all come from an adult woman who had mild COVID-19 (a few samples of this study predate the infection). Cell type and time point are not known.

The table lists this clonotype with a few counts. The chain employs TRBV4-1 and TRBJ2-5, with D perhaps TRBD1 (7 bases). Germline loops: CDR1 MGHRA, CDR2 YSYEKL. The CDR3 totals 15 residues. Trimming left V 1 base short and J 3 bases short, with 12 bases between. CDR3 nucleotides: TGCGCCAGCAGCCAAGTGCCAGGGGGGAAAGAGACCCAGTACTTC. This gives the protein CASSQVPGGKETQYF.

The chain uses TRBV19 and TRBJ2-2, with 12 bases fitting TRBD2. The junction had 13 bases not matched to a gene; V was cut back by 5 bases and J by 6 bases. CDR1 is LNHDA, CDR2 SQIVND, per germline (reference sequence). The CDR3 extends over 18 amino acids. The chain's CDR3 is CASSSTTSGRGYAGELFF. DNA of the CDR3: TGTGCCAGTAGTTCCACGACTAGCGGGAGAGGGTATGCCGGGGAGCTGTTTTTT.

J is TRBJ1-5 and V is TRBV7-6; TRBD1 matches 10 bases. V trimming: 1 base; J trimming: 5 bases; junction bases outside the gene matches: 2. Germline V lookup: CDR1 SGHVS, CDR2 FNYEAQ. CDR3 length: 15 amino acids. The CDR3 spells CASSLGDRGYQPQHF. In DNA, the CDR3 is TGTGCCAGCAGCTTAGGGGACAGGGGTTATCAGCCCCAGCATTTT.

This clonotype has a single count. The V gene is TRBV29-1, the J gene TRBJ2-2; D may correspond to TRBD1 or TRBD2 (6 bases each). The CDR3 is 16 residues long. The V gene's germline CDR1 is SQVTM and CDR2 ANQGSEA. The V gene lost 6 bases and the J gene lost 3 bases, with 20 bases spanning the gap. The CDR3 loop reads CSVMSSHRDYTGELFF. Written as DNA, the CDR3 is TGCAGCGTGATGAGTTCCCACAGGGACTACACCGGGGAGCTGTTTTTT.

This clonotype was seen only a few times. This chain links TRBV29-1 with TRBJ1-2; D perhaps matches TRBD1 (5 bases). Trimming cost V 0 bases and J 4 bases, with 15 bases left between them. The germline gives CDR1 SQVTM, CDR2 ANQGSEA. The CDR3 runs to 15 residues. The CDR3 loop is CSVEDGGDSPYGYTF. Here the CDR3 DNA reads TGCAGCGTTGAAGATGGAGGAGACAGTCCCTATGGCTACACCTTC.

This chain connects TRBV5-1 to TRBJ2-3; 9 bases match TRBD1. The CDR3 has 14 amino acids. The V segment lost 3 bases and the J segment 6 bases; nucleotides outside the gene matches: 5. Per germline, CDR1 SGHRS and CDR2 YFSETQ. CDR3: CASSSGTGMDTQYF. The CDR3 coding sequence is TGCGCCAGCAGCTCAGGGACAGGGATGGATACGCAGTATTTT. Complete variable domain (other parts from reference TRBV5-1 and TRBJ2-3): KAGVTQTPRYLIKTRGQQVTLSCSPISGHRSVSWYQQTPGQGLQFLFEYFSETQRNKGNFPGRFSGRQFSNSRSEMNVSTLELGDSALYLCASSSGTGMDTQYFGPGTRLTVL.

This clonotype showed up just a few times. The rearrangement joins TRBV29-1 to TRBJ2-1, with 14 nucleotides matching TRBD2. The length of the CDR3 is 15 residues. Germline CDR1 SQVTM, CDR2 ANQGSEA. With 3 bases clipped from V and 8 bases from J, the junction kept 6 bases outside the gene matches. CDR3 amino acids: CSVDGLAGGDDEQFF. In nucleotides, the CDR3 is TGCAGCGTTGATGGACTAGCGGGGGGTGACGATGAGCAGTTCTTC.

This clonotype was detected only a few times. The chain uses TRBV4-1 and TRBJ1-4, with a tentative D call TRBD1 (5 bases). Germline V gives CDR1 MGHRA, CDR2 YSYEKL. This CDR3 comprises 15 residues. Trimming removed 0 bases from V and 11 bases from J, with 16 bases in between. Here the CDR3 reads CASSQDSGGDWKLFF. The CDR3 coding sequence is TGCGCCAGCAGCCAAGACTCTGGGGGGGATTGGAAACTGTTTTTT.

The rearrangement joins TRBV15 to TRBJ1-3; possible D gene TRBD1, 5 bases. Germline V gene lookup returns CDR1 LNHNV and CDR2 YYDKDF (reference sequence). V was clipped by 1 base and J by 0 bases, with 13 bases between them. This CDR3 has 17 amino acids. CDR3 sequence (DNA): TGTGCCACCAGCAGAGGGGGGTTCGACAGCTCTGGAAACACCATATATTTT. Protein sequence: CATSRGGFDSSGNTIYF.

The CDR3 region has the DNA TGTGCCAGCCGGGAGGCCAGCAATCAGCCCCAGCATTTT. Translated, it gives CASREASNQPQHF. V usage is TRBV6-1 and J usage is TRBJ1-5; D call uncertain. Looked up from germline, CDR1 is MNHNS and CDR2 is SASEGT. Trimming took 8 bases from V and 1 from J, leaving 9 bases between them. The CDR3 has 13 residues.

The gene calls are TRBV7-2 and TRBJ2-7; 10 bases align to TRBD1. V lost 6 bases and J lost 5; bases outside the gene matches: 4. The CDR3 runs to 13 residues. Germline lookup yields CDR1 SGHTA and CDR2 FQGNSA. The chain's CDR3 is CASRGDRGHEQYF. The CDR3 nucleotides read TGTGCCAGCAGGGGGGACAGGGGTCACGAGCAGTACTTC.

This clonotype was seen repeatedly, ten times or more. The chain links TRBV11-2 to TRBJ2-2, with 12 bases identical to TRBD1. Germline V gene sequence: CDR1 SGHAT, CDR2 FQNNGV. Germline trimming cut 5 bases from V and 6 bases from J; bases unmatched to any gene: 10. The CDR3 length is 17 residues. CDR3 nucleotides: TGTGCCAGCAGCCGAAACCGGGACAGGGGGCGCGCCGGGGAGCTGTTTTTT. Translation: CASSRNRDRGRAGELFF.

A few counts support this clonotype. This sequence joins TRBV7-3 and TRBJ2-1; D tentatively fits TRBD1 or TRBD2 (6 bases each). Per germline, CDR1 SGHTA and CDR2 FQGTGA. Deletions cut 3 bases from V and 8 bases from J, with 11 bases between. This CDR3 has 13 residues. CDR3 sequence reads: CASSLDGGDEQFF. In DNA form, the CDR3 reads TGTGCCAGCAGCTTGGACGGGGGCGATGAGCAGTTCTTC.

J is TRBJ2-3 and V is TRBV6-5; 7 bases agree with TRBD2. The CDR3 totals 14 residues. Per the germline V gene, CDR1 is MNHEY and CDR2 is SVGAGI. Losses at the gene ends were 2 bases for V and 6 bases for J; bases not matched to a gene: 5. The CDR3 is CASSYILGGDTQYF. Here the CDR3 DNA reads TGTGCCAGCAGTTACATACTGGGGGGGGATACGCAGTATTTT.

The chain joins TRBV12-3 or TRBV12-4 to TRBJ1-3; a possible D gene is TRBD1 (6 bases). This CDR3 region has 15 residues. Trimming cost V 3 bases and J 2 bases, with 11 bases left between them. The CDR3 bases are TGTGCCAGCAGTTTCTACTCAGGGGCTGGAAACACCATATATTTT. Translating it yields CASSFYSGAGNTIYF.

As DNA, the CDR3 is TGTGCCAGCAGTGGACAGGGCCTCCGCAATCAGCCCCAGCATTTT. The encoded protein is CASSGQGLRNQPQHF. The genes are TRBV2 and TRBJ1-5; the match to TRBD1 covers 7 bases. Trimming removed 4 bases from V and 2 bases from J; junction bases left unmatched: 5. Germline lookup yields CDR1 SNHLY and CDR2 FYNNEI. This CDR3 is built from 15 residues.

The chain links TRBV7-9 to TRBJ2-7; perhaps TRBD2 as D (6 bases). The V and J ends lost 4 bases and 6 bases respectively, with 13 bases between them. The length of the CDR3 is 13 residues. Germline CDR1 and CDR2: SEHNR and FQNEAQ (reference sequence). CDR3 protein: CASSWDSLSEQYF. CDR3 in DNA: TGTGCCAGCAGCTGGGACTCCCTGAGCGAGCAGTACTTC.

This chain links TRBV5-6 with TRBJ2-1, with D possibly matching TRBD2 (5 bases). The CDR3 runs to 14 residues. V gave up 4 bases and J gave up 2 bases, with 10 bases separating them. Germline lookup yields CDR1 SGHDT and CDR2 YYEEEE. The CDR3 DNA reads as TGTGCCAGCAGCCCTTGGCGGGCCTACAATGAGCAGTTCTTC. Its translation: CASSPWRAYNEQFF.

The V and J genes are TRBV5-1 and TRBJ2-2; D is possibly TRBD1 (6 bases). The germline CDR1 and CDR2 sequences are SGHRS and YFSETQ. The CDR3 consists of 15 residues. The V end was cut by 4 bases, the J end by 4 bases, with 14 bases between. CDR3 protein: CASSLQGLGTGELFF. CDR3 in DNA: TGCGCCAGCAGCCTACAGGGCTTGGGCACCGGGGAGCTGTTTTTT.

This clonotype has only a few counts. In DNA, the CDR3 is TGTGCCAGCAGTTTTCGGCTCACAGATACGCAGTATTTT. It translates to CASSFRLTDTQYF. The chain uses TRBV12-3 or TRBV12-4 and TRBJ2-3; no firm D call. This CDR3 comprises 13 residues. The V and J ends lost 3 bases and 2 bases respectively, with 6 bases between them.

This clonotype appeared a few times. This chain uses TRBV7-9 with TRBJ2-7; 8 bases agree with TRBD1. Per the germline V gene, CDR1 is SEHNR and CDR2 is FQNEAQ (reference sequence). With 4 bases clipped from V and 5 bases from J, the junction kept 13 bases outside the gene matches. The CDR3 covers 16 residues. The CDR3 here is CASSSGSGQGANEQYF. CDR3 nucleotides: TGTGCCAGCAGCTCAGGTTCTGGGCAGGGGGCCAACGAGCAGTACTTC.